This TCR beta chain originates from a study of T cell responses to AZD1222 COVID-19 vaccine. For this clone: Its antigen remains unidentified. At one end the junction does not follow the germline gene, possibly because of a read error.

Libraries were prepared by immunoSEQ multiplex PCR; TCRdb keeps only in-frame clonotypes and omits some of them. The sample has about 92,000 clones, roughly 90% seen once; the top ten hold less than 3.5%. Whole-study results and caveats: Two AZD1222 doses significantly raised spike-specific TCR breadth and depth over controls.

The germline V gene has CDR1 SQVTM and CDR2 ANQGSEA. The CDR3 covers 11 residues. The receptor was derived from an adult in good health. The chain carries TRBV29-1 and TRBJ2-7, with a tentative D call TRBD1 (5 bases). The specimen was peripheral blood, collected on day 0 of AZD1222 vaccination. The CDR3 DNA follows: TGCAGCGTTGAAGTGGGGCAGTCTTCCTCGTTC. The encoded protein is CSVEVGQSSSF.